A selection of T cell receptor beta chains follows, all from one sample in a study of PD-L1 blockade in urothelial cancer. Measured with immunoSEQ multiplex PCR; TCRdb has only the in-frame clones, and not every one. This table has about 100,000 clones, roughly nine tenths appearing once. Specimen: PBMCs, collected around atezolizumab (anti-PD-L1) treatment. The receptor set was obtained from a woman aged 80 or older with urothelial cancer. Both conserved end residues are part of each CDR3. D genes are given only for firm matches. Some rows mark clone size as missing; the rest say once, few, many or name a class of expanded clone.

j_call clone_size d_call v_call cdr3_aa cdr3_nt
TRBJ2-3 few - TRBV25-1 CASSERFGDTQYF TGTGCCAGCAGTGAGCGGTTTGGGGATACGCAGTATTTT
TRBJ1-1 - TRBD1 TRBV4-1 CASSQELTGVTEAFF TGCGCCAGCAGCCAGGAACTCACAGGGGTCACTGAAGCTTTCTTT
TRBJ1-5 - TRBD1 TRBV9 CASSAGQGVWQPQHF TGTGCCAGCAGTGCGGGACAGGGGGTATGGCAGCCCCAGCATTTT
TRBJ1-2 - TRBD1 TRBV11-1 CASSFRTGAKDGYTF TGTGCCAGCAGCTTTCGTACAGGGGCAAAGGATGGCTACACCTTC
TRBJ2-1 - TRBD1 TRBV27 CASSSLDRGHEQFF TGTGCCAGCAGTTCGTTGGACAGGGGTCATGAGCAGTTCTTC
TRBJ2-7 - - TRBV10-3 CAISDLGRSYEQYF TGTGCCATCAGTGACTTGGGCAGATCATACGAGCAGTACTTC
TRBJ1-1 - TRBD1 TRBV18 CASSPGQADTEAFF TGTGCCAGCTCACCGGGACAGGCAGACACTGAAGCTTTCTTT
TRBJ1-5 - TRBD1 TRBV5-1 CASSLGTGGWGNQPQHF TGCGCCAGCAGCCTCGGGACAGGGGGCTGGGGCAATCAGCCCCAGCATTTT
TRBJ2-3 once TRBD2 TRBV5-6 CASSLGGTSGPNRYTQYF TGTGCCAGCAGCTTGGGAGGGACTAGCGGGCCCAACCGATATACGCAGTATTTT
TRBJ2-1 - TRBD2 TRBV5-1 CASSLSPASGRDNEQFF TGCGCCAGCAGCTTGTCCCCCGCTAGCGGGAGGGACAATGAGCAGTTCTTC
TRBJ2-2 - TRBD2 TRBV7-8 CASSPRTSGNTGELFF TGTGCCAGCAGCCCCCGGACTAGCGGGAATACCGGGGAGCTGTTTTTT
TRBJ1-5 - - TRBV19 CASSILYGNQPQHF TGTGCCAGTAGTATTCTATACGGCAATCAGCCCCAGCATTTT
TRBJ1-5 - TRBD1 TRBV19 CASSITTGGRQPQHF TGTGCCAGTAGTATAACAACAGGGGGCAGGCAGCCCCAGCATTTT
TRBJ2-7 - TRBD1 TRBV5-6 CASSLVDRARDEQYF TGTGCCAGCAGCTTGGTTGACAGGGCGAGAGACGAGCAGTACTTC
TRBJ1-5 - TRBD1 TRBV18 CASSAGTDSNQPQHF TGTGCCAGCTCAGCCGGGACAGATAGCAATCAGCCCCAGCATTTT
TRBJ1-2 - - TRBV4-1 CASSQPGGFNYGYTF TGCGCCAGCAGCCAACCAGGAGGGTTTAACTATGGCTACACCTTC
TRBJ2-3 - - TRBV19 CASSILQKVTDTQYF TGTGCCAGTAGTATCCTACAGAAGGTAACAGATACGCAGTATTTT
TRBJ2-5 - - TRBV7-8 CASSLVGFPGTQYF TGTGCCAGCAGCTTAGTTGGTTTCCCGGGGACCCAGTACTTC
TRBJ2-3 - TRBD2 TRBV5-1 CASSFATSGSPDTQYF TGCGCCAGCAGCTTCGCAACTAGCGGGAGTCCAGATACGCAGTATTTT
TRBJ2-7 - TRBD1 TRBV10-1 CASSESNGQGPYEQYF TGCGCCAGCAGTGAGTCGAACGGACAGGGGCCCTACGAGCAGTACTTC
TRBJ1-4 - - TRBV27 CATRDSINEKLFF TGTGCCACCCGTGACAGTATTAATGAAAAACTGTTTTTT
TRBJ2-1 - - TRBV15 CATSREGTRGRPGYNEQFF TGTGCCACCAGCAGAGAGGGGACTCGGGGGAGGCCGGGATACAATGAGCAGTTCTTC
TRBJ2-7 few - TRBV5-1 CASMAGDEQYF TGCGCCAGCATGGCAGGCGACGAGCAGTACTTC
TRBJ1-1 few - TRBV29-1 CSVDIEAFF TGCAGCGTTGATATTGAAGCTTTCTTT
TRBJ1-2 - - TRBV2 CASSGSSIGYTF TGTGCCAGCAGTGGTAGTTCTATCGGCTACACCTTC
TRBJ2-3 - TRBD1 TRBV5-4 CASSLEQGVGSDTQYF TGTGCCAGCAGCTTAGAACAGGGGGTCGGGTCAGATACGCAGTATTTT
TRBJ1-5 - TRBD1 TRBV19 CASSTQGSNQPQHF TGTGCCAGTAGTACACAGGGGAGCAATCAGCCCCAGCATTTT
TRBJ1-5 - - TRBV18 CASSPPGLNQPQHF TGTGCCAGCTCACCACCGGGACTCAATCAGCCCCAGCATTTT
TRBJ2-7 - TRBD1 TRBV27 CASSRTGGGYEQYF TGTGCCAGCAGTAGAACAGGGGGCGGTTACGAGCAGTACTTC
TRBJ1-2 - TRBD1 TRBV19 CASSAIDRGRANYGYTF TGTGCCAGTAGTGCAATAGACAGGGGGCGAGCGAACTATGGCTACACCTTC
TRBJ1-2 - - TRBV19 CASRLGGVGYTF TGTGCCAGTAGACTAGGGGGAGTTGGCTACACCTTC
TRBJ1-2 - TRBD1 TRBV19 CASSVDRGDGYTF TGTGCCAGTAGCGTGGACAGGGGCGATGGCTACACCTTC
TRBJ2-5 - TRBD2 TRBV5-1 CASSLGPLAGGETQYF TGCGCCAGCAGCTTGGGACCACTAGCGGGAGGCGAGACCCAGTACTTC
TRBJ2-3 - TRBD2 TRBV19 CASTTSGNPSTDTQYF TGTGCCAGTACGACTAGCGGGAATCCAAGCACAGATACGCAGTATTTT
TRBJ1-4 - TRBD1 TRBV7-6 CASSRGTGPEEKLFF TGTGCCAGCAGCCGCGGGACAGGTCCTGAGGAAAAACTGTTTTTT
TRBJ2-7 few - TRBV11-2 CASSLSAQHYYEQYF TGTGCCAGCAGCTTATCGGCCCAGCACTACTACGAGCAGTACTTC
TRBJ1-2 - - TRBV18 CASSPEHNYGYTF TGTGCCAGCTCACCAGAGCATAACTATGGCTACACCTTC
TRBJ2-3 - TRBD1 TRBV7-6 CASSSPMTGSEDTQYF TGTGCCAGCAGCTCCCCTATGACAGGGTCGGAAGATACGCAGTATTTT
TRBJ2-7 - - TRBV27 CASSLLIRRHIYEQYF TGTGCCAGCAGTTTATTAATCCGCCGACATATTTACGAGCAGTACTTC
TRBJ1-1 - - TRBV2 CASRTQGPEAFF TGTGCCAGCAGGACACAGGGACCTGAAGCTTTCTTT
TRBJ1-1 - - TRBV5-1 CASSLRGDWTGTEAFF TGCGCCAGCAGCTTGCGGGGGGACTGGACGGGGACTGAAGCTTTCTTT
TRBJ1-2 - - TRBV14 CASSQEGAGQTLDGYTF TGTGCCAGCAGCCAAGAAGGAGCGGGTCAGACTTTGGATGGCTACACCTTC